The entry below gives a single T cell receptor beta chain sequence along with its context. The germline V gene has CDR1 SGHAT and CDR2 FQDESV (reference sequence). This CDR3 is built from 15 residues. J lost 4 bases, V lost 5 bases, and 7 bases had no gene match. This specimen belongs to a study of shared clonotypes between healthy human individuals. Assay: immunoSEQ multiplex PCR; the TCRdb copy retains only in-frame clones and omits some. Of about 710,000 clones in the sample, roughly 72% were seen once. The sequence came from a woman in her thirties in good health. The sample consisted of memory CD4+ T cells sorted from blood. Subset reported: CD45RA-negative fraction. This chain uses TRBV11-1 with TRBJ2-2, with 7 bases lining up with TRBD1. CDR3 in amino acids: CASSTRQGSTGELFF. CDR3 in DNA: TGTGCCAGCAGCACAAGACAGGGTAGCACCGGGGAGCTGTTTTTT. Using reference TRBV11-1 and TRBJ2-2 for the parts outside the CDR3, the full variable domain is EAEVAQSPRYKITEKSQAVAFWCDPISGHATLYWYRQILGQGPELLVQFQDESVVDDSQLPKDRFSAERLKGVDSTLKIQPAELGDSAMYLCASSTRQGSTGELFFGEGSRLTVL.